These T cell receptor beta chains were read from a single sample in a study of OX40 agonist ivuxolimab in advanced cancers. Sequencing used immunoSEQ multiplex PCR; TCRdb keeps in-frame clones, though not all of them. This table has around 26,000 clones, roughly 73% appearing once. Sequencing used CD4+ or CD8+ T cells sorted from blood, obtained in a trial of the OX40 agonist ivuxolimab. All receptors derive from an adult with an advanced solid tumor such as melanoma, head and neck, liver or kidney cancer. The CDR3 runs from the conserved cysteine through the conserved F or W. Each record gives: clone size, J gene, CDR3 length, V gene, D gene, CDR3 DNA, CDR3 protein. D genes are given only for firm matches. Only part of the rows carry a size: once, few, many, or a class if the clone is expanded.

>NA|TRBJ1-1|19|TRBV7-9|TRBD1
TGTGCCAGCAGCTTAGGAGGGGGACAGGGGTTTAAAATGAACACTGAAGCTTTCTTT
CASSLGGGQGFKMNTEAFF
>NA|TRBJ2-1|14|TRBV4-2|NA
TGTGCCAGCAGCCAAGTCGGATCGCAATATGAGCAGTTCTTC
CASSQVGSQYEQFF
>NA|TRBJ2-1|17|TRBV25-1|NA
TGTGCCAGCAGTGAATATTTTCTCTCAGGGTCGGGGGATGAGCAGTTCTTC
CASSEYFLSGSGDEQFF
>medium-sized|TRBJ2-7|11|TRBV27|NA
TGTGCCACCCAGAGGGGCGGCGAGCAGTACTTC
CATQRGGEQYF
>NA|TRBJ1-2|16|TRBV5-6|NA
TGTGCCAGCAGCCCGGAGTCCGTGGCGGGGATCTATGGCTACACCTTC
CASSPESVAGIYGYTF
>NA|TRBJ1-6|14|TRBV30|TRBD1
TGTGCCTGGAGTCCCGACAGGGTTGATTCACCCCTCCACTTT
CAWSPDRVDSPLHF
>NA|TRBJ1-3|16|TRBV7-9|NA
TGTGCCAGCAGCTTACAGGGGAAGAGCTCTGGAAACACCATATATTTT
CASSLQGKSSGNTIYF
>NA|TRBJ1-5|13|TRBV19|NA
TGTGCCAGTAGTTTGGGGGGGGCTCAGCCCCAGCATTTT
CASSLGGAQPQHF
>NA|TRBJ2-7|14|TRBV27|NA
TGTGCCAGCAGCCTAGGGCAGGGCTCCTACGAGCAGTACTTC
CASSLGQGSYEQYF
>once|TRBJ2-5|15|TRBV19|NA
TGTGCCAGTAGTCTCAAGGACGGGGGGCCGGAGACCCAGTACTTC
CASSLKDGGPETQYF
>NA|TRBJ1-1|14|TRBV6-6|NA
TGTGCCAGCAGTCACACTATAAAGGACACTGAAGCTTTCTTT
CASSHTIKDTEAFF
>NA|TRBJ1-5|16|TRBV4-3|NA
TGCGCCAGCAGCCAAGATCCTGGGGTTAGCAATCAGCCCCAGCATTTT
CASSQDPGVSNQPQHF
>NA|TRBJ2-3|15|TRBV6-5|TRBD2
TGTGCCAGCAGTTACTCCGGGCTAGCGGGAGATACGCAGTATTTT
CASSYSGLAGDTQYF
>NA|TRBJ2-1|14|TRBV27|NA
TGTGCCAGCAGTAGATACAGGGTTGGGGATGAGCAGTTCTTC
CASSRYRVGDEQFF
>NA|TRBJ2-5|14|TRBV5-1|NA
TGCGCCTGCACGCCAGAGGGGTTTAGGGAGACCCAGTACTTC
CACTPEGFRETQYF